This T cell receptor beta chain was retrieved from a study of blood T cell repertoires in COVID-19. In this sample, this clone turned up once. J was trimmed by 3 bases and V by 0 bases; bases with no gene match: 8. CDR3 length equals 17 residues. Germline CDR1 and CDR2: MNHNS and SASEGT. Some clones are missing from TCRdb's copy, which holds only in-frame ones; the method was immunoSEQ multiplex PCR. The sample lists some 230,000 clones, approximately 84% occurring once. This chain joins TRBV6-1 and TRBJ2-5; TRBD2 matches at 9 bases. The TCR comes from a middle-aged man who had recovered from COVID-19. Sequencing used PBMCs or T cells enriched from blood (not recorded which). DNA of the CDR3: TGTGCCAGCAGTGAAGCGGGGTGGTTAGCGGGGGAAGAGACCCAGTACTTC. It specifies CASSEAGWLAGEETQYF.